Shown below are 21 T cell receptor beta chains from a single sample sequenced in a study of blood T cell repertoires in COVID-19. The table came from immunoSEQ multiplex PCR; TCRdb's copy has only in-frame clones and leaves some out. The sample shows 350,000 or so clones, over 70% of them seen only once. Sequenced sample: peripheral blood. All receptors derive from a man aged 30 to 45 with active or convalescent COVID-19.

In DNA, the CDR3 is TGTGCCAGCAGCTTGGTTGGGACAGGGACATCACCCCTCCACTTT. Residues: CASSLVGTGTSPLHF. The V and J genes are TRBV7-8 and TRBJ1-6; 9 nucleotides line up with TRBD1. The CDR3 has 15 residues. The germline V gene has CDR1 SGHVS and CDR2 FQNEAQ. The V and J ends lost 3 bases and 10 bases, in that order; junction bases with no gene match: 7.

Comments on this clone: Other DNA sequences within the sample encode an identical CDR3. The chain links TRBV19 to TRBJ2-1, with 13 positions matching TRBD2. The CDR3 spans 15 residues. Losses at the gene ends were 4 bases for V and 4 bases for J; bases not matched to a gene: 1. Germline V gives CDR1 LNHDA, CDR2 SQIVND (reference sequence). CDR3 sequence reads: CASSTGLAGYNEQFF. The DNA of the CDR3 is TGTGCCAGTAGTACGGGACTAGCGGGGTACAATGAGCAGTTCTTC.

The chain employs TRBV15 and TRBJ2-5, with 13 bases lining up with TRBD2. The V segment lost 1 base and the J segment 1 base; nucleotides outside the gene matches: 9. Germline CDR1 LNHNV, CDR2 YYDKDF (reference sequence). This CDR3 is 19 amino acids long. The CDR3 region is CATSRGRGLAGYSQETQYF. In DNA form, the CDR3 reads TGTGCCACCAGCAGAGGTCGGGGACTAGCGGGATATTCCCAAGAGACCCAGTACTTC.

The CDR3 bases are TGTGCCACCCGGGGGAACAGAGCCTTTGGCACAGATACGCAGTATTTT. This encodes CATRGNRAFGTDTQYF. J is TRBJ2-3 and V is TRBV24-1; D might be TRBD2 (6 bases). The germline gives CDR1 KGHDR, CDR2 SFDVKD. There are 16 residues in the CDR3. V was pared by 9 bases and J by 1 base, with 19 bases between.

The chain combines TRBV29-1 with TRBJ2-1; 12 bases fit TRBD2. This CDR3 has 16 residues. Germline V CDR1 and CDR2: SQVTM, ANQGSEA. With V trimmed by 4 bases and J by 7 bases, 11 bases remained unmatched. The DNA for the CDR3 is TGCAGCGTTGGGGCCACCTCGGGACTAGCGGGTAATGAGCAGTTCTTC. Amino acids: CSVGATSGLAGNEQFF.

V and J are TRBV3-1 (or the pseudogene TRBV3-2) and TRBJ2-7, with D possibly being TRBD1 (6 bases). The germline V and J ends were trimmed by 0 bases and 6 bases, with 12 bases remaining between them. Per germline, CDR1 LGHDT and CDR2 YNNKEL (reference sequence). The CDR3 sequence is 14 residues long. The CDR3 DNA sequence: TGTGCCAGCAGCCAAGATCCACAGGGCGGCGAGCAGTACTTC. Translation gives CASSQDPQGGEQYF.

This chain links TRBV19 with TRBJ1-3; 8 bases align to TRBD1. In germline, CDR1 is LNHDA, CDR2 SQIVND (reference sequence). This CDR3 is 14 amino acids long. V lost 7 bases and J lost 7; bases outside the gene matches: 9. CDR3 amino acids: CASNPTGESNTIYF. CDR3 sequence (DNA): TGTGCCAGTAACCCGACAGGGGAGAGTAACACCATATATTTT.

The CDR3 loop reads CASRGLSYGYTF. The CDR3 coding sequence is TGTGCCAGCAGGGGGCTGAGCTATGGCTACACCTTC. The chain carries TRBV25-1 and TRBJ1-2; the D gene is possibly TRBD1 (5 bases). The CDR3 is made up of 12 amino acids. Germline V gene sequence: CDR1 MGHDK, CDR2 SYGVNS. Trimming removed 6 bases at V and 4 bases at J, with 9 bases between.

This chain joins TRBV2 and TRBJ2-1, with D unresolved. Germline V CDR1 and CDR2: SNHLY, FYNNEI. The CDR3 runs 12 residues. The V gene lost 9 bases and the J gene lost 9 bases, with 15 bases spanning the gap. The CDR3 DNA sequence: TGTGCCAGTCATCGTGGCGGCATTGAGCAGTTCTTC. Translation: CASHRGGIEQFF.

The chain couples TRBV2 to TRBJ1-5; TRBD1 aligns across 10 bases. The CDR3 is made up of 16 amino acids. With V trimmed by 6 bases and J by 4 bases, 9 bases remained unmatched. Germline V gene sequence: CDR1 SNHLY, CDR2 FYNNEI. The CDR3 loop reads CASRDRDRGRNQPQHF. For the CDR3, the DNA is TGTGCCAGCAGGGACCGGGACAGGGGCCGAAATCAGCCCCAGCATTTT.

This clone was found once. This chain joins TRBV5-1 and TRBJ2-7; TRBD2 is a possible D gene (6 bases). The V end lost 4 bases, the J end lost 2 bases, and 16 bases lay between the germline ends. Germline CDR1 and CDR2: SGHRS and YFSETQ. The CDR3 loop spans 15 amino acids. The CDR3 bases are TGCGCCAGCAGCGTTTCGCCGGGAGCCACCTACGAGCAGTACTTC. This translates into CASSVSPGATYEQYF.

The chain employs TRBV12-5 and TRBJ1-1; D not certain. Per germline, CDR1 LGHNT and CDR2 FRNRAP. The CDR3 consists of 12 residues. V was trimmed by 3 bases and J by 1 base, leaving 3 bases between them. CDR3 region: CASGFGNTEAFF. Here the CDR3 DNA reads TGTGCTAGTGGTTTCGGGAACACTGAAGCTTTCTTT.

CDR3 loop: CASNELNTDTQYF. Written as DNA, the CDR3 is TGTGCCAGCAATGAGTTGAACACAGATACGCAGTATTTT. The chain recombines TRBV9 with TRBJ2-3, with D unresolved. Germline V lookup: CDR1 SGDLS, CDR2 YYNGEE. The CDR3 spans 13 residues. Trimming left V 6 bases short and J 2 bases short, with 10 bases between.

The chain employs TRBV24-1 and TRBJ1-2; the D gene is possibly TRBD1 (5 bases). CDR1 and CDR2 (germline): KGHDR, SFDVKD. Deletions cut 5 bases from V and 1 base from J, with 7 bases between. This CDR3 spans 13 amino acids. For the CDR3, the DNA is TGTGCCACCAGTGGGGGACTTAACTATGGCTACACCTTC. Translated, it gives CATSGGLNYGYTF.

V and J are TRBV13 and TRBJ2-3, with 10 bases lining up with TRBD2. CDR3 length: 16 residues. Looked up from germline, CDR1 is PRHDT and CDR2 is FYEKMQ (reference sequence). Trimming cost V 5 bases and J 3 bases; bases outside gene matches: 8. CDR3 sequence reads: CASSPGLASITDTQYF. Written as DNA, the CDR3 is TGTGCCAGCAGCCCGGGACTAGCGTCGATTACAGATACGCAGTATTTT.

The V and J genes are TRBV19 and TRBJ2-4, with unresolved D. The germline gives CDR1 LNHDA, CDR2 SQIVND (reference sequence). The CDR3 covers 11 residues. Trimming cost V 4 bases and J 8 bases, with 6 bases left between them. The CDR3 loop reads CASSSRDIQYF. The CDR3 DNA follows: TGTGCCAGTAGTAGTCGGGACATTCAGTACTTC.

This clone was detected once. CDR3 amino acids: CASSLNLAGNNEQFF. DNA for the CDR3: TGTGCCAGCAGCTTAAACCTAGCGGGGAACAATGAGCAGTTCTTC. The genes are TRBV7-9 and TRBJ2-1, with 9 positions matching TRBD2. Germline values: CDR1 SEHNR, CDR2 FQNEAQ (reference sequence). Trimming took 2 bases from V and 5 from J; bases not matched to a gene: 4. There are 15 residues in the CDR3.

This clone occurred once. The chain uses TRBV4-1 and TRBJ1-2, with TRBD1 identical over 8 bases. The V gene's germline CDR1 is MGHRA and CDR2 YSYEKL. The CDR3 has 16 amino acids. V was pared by 1 base and J by 4 bases, with 8 bases of the junction left unmatched. The CDR3 spells CASSQASGTGLYGYTF. The CDR3 nucleotides are TGCGCCAGCAGCCAAGCGTCCGGGACAGGACTCTATGGCTACACCTTC.

This chain uses TRBV7-3 with TRBJ2-1, with TRBD2 as a possible D gene (6 bases). The V end was cut by 5 bases, the J end by 5 bases, with 13 bases between. Germline V gene sequence: CDR1 SGHTA, CDR2 FQGTGA. The CDR3 has 14 residues. CDR3 DNA: TGTGCCAGCAGCCTCCTCGGGGGTAACAATGAGCAGTTCTTC. Its translation is CASSLLGGNNEQFF. Variable domain in full (rest from reference TRBV7-3 and TRBJ2-1): GAGVSQTPSNKVTEKGKYVELRCDPISGHTALYWYRQSLGQGPEFLIYFQGTGAADDSGLPNDRFFAVRPEGSVSTLKIQRTERGDSAVYLCASSLLGGNNEQFFGPGTRLTVL.

The J gene is TRBJ2-2, the V gene TRBV7-2; the D gene is possibly TRBD1 (5 bases). This CDR3 is built from 15 residues. The V and J ends lost 6 bases and 5 bases respectively, with 16 bases between them. Germline V gives CDR1 SGHTA, CDR2 FQGNSA. The CDR3 nucleotides read TGTGCCAGCAGGCGTCAGGGAACTGTGACCGGGGAGCTGTTTTTT. Encoded protein: CASRRQGTVTGELFF. Full variable domain (remainder filled in from reference TRBV7-2 and TRBJ2-2): GAGVSQSPSNKVTEKGKDVELRCDPISGHTALYWYRQSLGQGLEFLIYFQGNSAPDKSGLPSDRFSAERTGGSVSTLTIQRTQQEDSAVYLCASRRQGTVTGELFFGEGSRLTVL.

The CDR3 loop reads CASSLDGDHSYEQYF. CDR3 bases: TGCGCCAGCAGCTTGGATGGAGATCACTCCTACGAGCAGTACTTC. V is TRBV5-1 and J is TRBJ2-7, with unresolved D. From germline, CDR1 is SGHRS and CDR2 YFSETQ. V lost 0 bases to trimming and J lost 0 bases, with 10 bases between them. The CDR3 sequence is 15 residues long.